The TCR beta chain under discussion was sequenced for a study of human T cells and chemical hapten exposure. As for the study in general: A patient group, mainly female, showed alopecia areata, totalis or universalis. Notes on the study in general: Since the donors had alopecia, their immune response may not be the same as that of healthy people.

The CDR3 runs to 11 residues. V lost 7 bases and J 0 bases, leaving 6 bases between the germline ends. Germline values: CDR1 SQVTM, CDR2 ANQGSEA. TCRdb re-called the RACE reads with MiXCR, one entry per CDR3 protein. The sample shows over 65,000 distinct CDR3 sequences, about 10% of them seen only once. This clonotype was observed many times. Its antigen is unidentified. Time point noted: patch test 1, 2 weeks after DPC sensitization. Treatment reported: therapeutic diphenylcyclopropenone sensitization with weekly scalp DPC. Blood draws came before every patch-test application. The material was whole blood, obtained in connection with sensitization to the hapten diphenylcyclopropenone (DPC). The TCR originated in a woman aged 45 to 65 with alopecia areata. Some clones in this sample may be carry-over from other donors' samples. This sequence joins TRBV29-1 and TRBJ1-2; no reliable D call. For the CDR3, the DNA is TGCAGCGAGAGGACTAACTATGGCTACACCTTC. Residues: CSERTNYGYTF.